The clone carrying this TCR beta chain showed up many times. No antigen is known for it. Unique molecular identifiers were incorporated during preparation of the TCRbeta library. TCRdb used MiXCR to reprocess the PCR reads, holding one entry per CDR3 protein. The sample has around 440,000 distinct CDR3 sequences, over 9.5% seen once. The sample comes from a study of T-cell reconstitution after alpha-beta-depleted transplantation in children. Study outcomes and limitations: A year post-transplant, T-cell counts and diversity derived mostly from newly produced T cells.

The TCR sequence derives from a child aged 2 to 9 with inherited bone marrow failure, due to receive a stem cell transplant. The specimen was PBMCs, collected before TCRalphabeta/CD19-depleted stem cell transplant.

CDR3 in DNA: TGCGCCAGCAGCATGGACAGGGGGAACGAGCAGTACTTC. Translation gives CASSMDRGNEQYF. This chain joins TRBV4-3 and TRBJ2-7; 10 bases are a match to TRBD1. With 5 bases clipped from V and 5 bases from J, the junction kept 3 bases outside the gene matches. The germline V gene encodes CDR1 LGHNA and CDR2 YSLEER. This CDR3 is 13 amino acids long.